This T cell receptor beta chain was sequenced for a study of cytomegalovirus exposure and HLA in healthy donors. Germline values: CDR1 SNHLY, CDR2 FYNNEI. The CDR3 covers 14 residues. Trimming removed 4 bases from V and 6 bases from J, with 15 bases in between. Primers: 60 Vbeta forward and 13 Jbeta reverse. Per the original methods: About 11 million of the 80 million or so unique TCR beta chains counted in a later analysis were shared. The data were produced by immunoSEQ multiplex PCR, yet TCRdb's version contains in-frame clones alone and is incomplete. V and J calls and clone size are copied from that table; D and trimming were computed from the DNA. Among about 210,000 clones listed, around four fifths were seen once.

This clonotype originated in a middle-aged man in good health and CMV-seropositive. This chain connects TRBV2 to TRBJ2-5, with D possibly TRBD1 on 5 matching bases. Specimen: PBMCs. CDR3 sequence (DNA): TGTGCCAGCAGTGGAGGTCAGGGCAGAAAGACCCAGTACTTC. It yields the protein CASSGGQGRKTQYF.